These 14 T cell receptor beta chains originate from one sample sequenced in a study of Graves' ophthalmopathy and Graves' hyperthyroidism (dated by TCRdb to between 2017 and 2018). The listed sequencing device is Illumina HiSeq 2000. For repertoire sequencing, TCR beta CDR3 regions were amplified from RNA transcripts. The first round of RT-PCR was done with HTBI primers and the Qiagen OneStep RT-PCR kit, and was followed by a second round of multiplex PCR, then size selection and purification. TCRdb passed the public sequencing reads through fastp at Q25 and MiXCR, retaining productive beta sequences. All rows with the same CDR3 protein become a single entry with the most common DNA and genes. The table for this sample lists about 1.1 million distinct CDR3 sequences; 35% to 40% of them were counted only once. The ten most abundant clones make up 11% of the sample. The sample was peripheral blood or thyroid tissue (not recorded which). These receptor sequences come from an adult man with Graves' hyperthyroidism.

V and J are TRBV29-1 and TRBJ1-6, with TRBD1 as a possible D gene (5 bases). This CDR3 region has 11 residues. Germline CDR1 SQVTM, CDR2 ANQGSEA. The CDR3 is CATQRDSPLHF. CDR3 nucleotides: TGCGCAACACAGAGGGACTCACCCCTCCACTTT.

This clonotype has more than one count but fewer than ten. The gene calls are TRBV3-1 and TRBJ1-1, with a tentative D call TRBD1 (6 bases). Per the germline V gene, CDR1 is LGHDT and CDR2 is YNNKEL (reference sequence). V was cut by 4 bases and J by 4 bases, with 16 bases left in between. This CDR3 is built from 15 residues. In DNA, the CDR3 is TGTGCCAGCAGCCCCGAGCGATGGGGGCCCACTGAAGCTTTCTTT. It specifies CASSPERWGPTEAFF.

V and J are TRBV7-8 and TRBJ2-3; D is unresolved. Germline loops: CDR1 SGHVS, CDR2 FQNEAQ. The ends were cut back, 1 base at V and 2 bases at J, with 19 bases in the middle. This CDR3 is built from 18 residues. The CDR3 DNA reads TGTGCCAGCAGCTTAGGTTTCGCGAGCCCCATTCACACAGATACGCAGTATTTT. Its translation is CASSLGFASPIHTDTQYF.

This clonotype has at least ten counts. The rearrangement links TRBV19 to TRBJ1-1; tentative D call: TRBD1 (6 bases). This CDR3 comprises 12 residues. Germline-derived CDR1 and CDR2 are LNHDA and SQIVND (reference sequence). The ends were cut back, 6 bases at V and 3 bases at J, with 8 bases in the middle. CDR3 loop: CASRPGDTEAFF. CDR3 DNA sequence: TGTGCCAGTAGACCAGGGGACACTGAAGCTTTCTTT.

The rearrangement joins TRBV19 to TRBJ1-1; D is possibly TRBD1 (5 bases). CDR1 is LNHDA and CDR2 is SQIVND in the germline V gene (reference sequence). This CDR3 comprises 15 residues. The germline V and J ends were trimmed by 1 base and 1 base, with 10 bases remaining between them. CDR3 DNA: TGTGCCAGTAGTATAGCCGGACAAGAGAACACTGAAGCTTTCTTT. Translated: CASSIAGQENTEAFF.

The chain couples TRBV20-1 to TRBJ2-5; D assignment may be TRBD1 or TRBD2 (5 bases each). Looked up from germline, CDR1 is DFQATT and CDR2 is SNEGSKA (reference sequence). V was cut by 2 bases and J by 5 bases, with 18 bases left in between. The CDR3 runs to 15 residues. This CDR3 reads CSARSRLVGEETQYF. Written as DNA, the CDR3 is TGCAGTGCTAGATCTCGACTGGTGGGGGAGGAGACCCAGTACTTC.

This clonotype was seen a handful of times. This CDR3 is missing its conserved last phenylalanine or tryptophan, likely due to a read error. It is unclear where the CDR3 begins or ends on the DNA, so no DNA is shown, and the CDR3 is as TCRdb lists it. V usage is TRBV10-3 and J usage is TRBJ2-7. The CDR3 numbers 8 amino acids, ends counted. Per germline, CDR1 ENHRY and CDR2 SYGVKD. The CDR3 region is CAISEGGD.

About this clonotype itself: The CDR3 ends on some other residue instead of the conserved phenylalanine or tryptophan, so this is likely a read error. Because the CDR3's place on the DNA is in doubt, the DNA is left out and the CDR3 is given as listed by TCRdb. The chain recombines TRBV10-3 with TRBJ1-3; TRBD1, the table's D call, was not compared with the DNA. The CDR3 is 10 amino acids long, termini counted. The germline V gene encodes CDR1 ENHRY and CDR2 SYGVKD. The CDR3 here is CAISESRGLG.

This clonotype was seen more than once but under ten times. V is TRBV28 and J is TRBJ2-7; D might be TRBD2 (5 bases). Germline V gives CDR1 MDHEN, CDR2 SYDVKM. The CDR3 length is 14 residues. The germline V and J ends were trimmed by 5 bases and 6 bases, with 17 bases remaining between them. The chain's CDR3 is CASSQDSGLVEQYF. As DNA, the CDR3 is TGTGCCAGCAGTCAAGACTCAGGACTTGTCGAGCAGTACTTC.

The DNA for the CDR3 is TGTGCCAGCAGCTTAGCGCAGGGACTAGCGGTTCGCGAGCAGTACTTC. Translating it yields CASSLAQGLAVREQYF. J is TRBJ2-7 and V is TRBV11-1; 11 bases line up with TRBD2. Losses at the gene ends were 0 bases for V and 6 bases for J; bases not matched to a gene: 7. CDR1 and CDR2 from the germline V gene are SGHAT and FQDESV (reference sequence). The CDR3 totals 16 residues.

This rearrangement joins TRBV29-1 to TRBJ1-2, with TRBD1 matching 8 bases. This CDR3 spans 12 amino acids. J lost 4 bases, V lost 8 bases, and 6 bases had no gene match. Looked up from germline, CDR1 is SQVTM and CDR2 is ANQGSEA. CDR3 DNA sequence: TGCAGCTCGACAGGGGCCGGCTATGGCTACACCTTC. This encodes CSSTGAGYGYTF.

This clonotype was detected many times. The chain links TRBV7-6 to TRBJ1-4; D gene uncertain. This CDR3 region has 17 residues. Looked up from germline, CDR1 is SGHVS and CDR2 is FNYEAQ. With 0 bases removed from V and 3 bases from J, the gap between germline ends came to 14 bases. CDR3 residues: CASSLARLEGSNEKLFF. The CDR3 region has the DNA TGTGCCAGCAGCTTAGCTCGTTTGGAGGGTTCTAATGAAAAACTGTTTTTT.

The chain is built from TRBV6-1 and TRBJ1-5, with TRBD1 identical over 10 bases. Germline CDR1 is MNHNS and CDR2 is SASEGT. CDR3 size: 15 residues. J was trimmed by 6 bases and V by 6 bases; bases with no gene match: 8. In DNA form, the CDR3 reads TGTGCCAGCAGGCCCGGGACAGGGGCGTCTCAGCCCCAGCATTTT. This encodes CASRPGTGASQPQHF.

This clonotype was counted between two and nine times. This CDR3 reads CASSHRGSGETQYF. The CDR3 DNA reads as TGTGCCAGCAGCCACAGGGGTTCGGGAGAGACCCAGTACTTC. The chain carries TRBV7-9 and TRBJ2-5, with 7 bases lining up with TRBD1. The CDR3 covers 14 residues. The germline V gene has CDR1 SEHNR and CDR2 FQNEAQ (reference sequence). J gave up 4 bases and V 5 bases, and 7 bases lay outside the gene matches.